These 2 T cell receptor beta chains were all obtained from the same sample, sequenced in a study of blood T cell repertoires in COVID-19. TCRdb keeps only in-frame clones here, not all; method: immunoSEQ multiplex PCR. The data show 170,000 or so clones, approximately 90% seen once. The material sequenced was peripheral blood. These TCRs come from a man between 50 and 59 years old with acute or convalescent COVID-19.

V gene TRBV7-9 combines with J gene TRBJ1-2, with no clear D. Deletions cut 5 bases from V and 4 bases from J, with 14 bases between. Germline V gene lookup returns CDR1 SEHNR and CDR2 FQNEAQ (reference sequence). CDR3 size: 14 residues. The CDR3 sequence is CASSRTGLGYGYTF. The CDR3 coding sequence is TGTGCCAGCAGCCGAACCGGGTTGGGCTATGGCTACACCTTC.

This clone showed up just once. The gene calls are TRBV18 and TRBJ2-7; D may be TRBD1 (6 bases). Germline lookup yields CDR1 KGHSH and CDR2 LQKENI. V was pared by 4 bases and J by 0 bases, with 13 bases between. This CDR3 is 15 amino acids long. In DNA, the CDR3 is TGTGCCAGCTCACTAGGGACACAGGGCTCCTACGAGCAGTACGTC. Its protein is CASSLGTQGSYEQYV.